This TCR beta chain was found in a study of shared clonotypes between healthy human individuals. Regarding the study as a whole: Non-shared clonotypes showed lower generation probabilities than clonotypes common to all four donors.

Profiling relied on immunoSEQ multiplex PCR, and the TCRdb table lists in-frame clones only, not all of them. The sample yields some 1,100,000 clones, roughly 74% seen once. The CDR3 runs 15 residues. V lost 5 bases to trimming and J lost 0 bases, with 13 bases between them. Germline lookup yields CDR1 MNHEY and CDR2 SMNVEV (reference sequence). Concerning this clone: Its matching antigen is unknown.

The gene calls are TRBV27 and TRBJ1-1; D is perhaps TRBD1 (5 bases). The receptor's source is a man aged 18 to 29 in good health. Some clones in this sample may be carry-over from other donors' samples. Sequencing was performed on memory CD4+ T cells from PBMCs. Subset here: CD45RA-negative fraction. CDR3 DNA sequence: TGTGCCAGCAGTGCCGGGACCGTCATGAACACTGAAGCTTTCTTT. It specifies CASSAGTVMNTEAFF.